Below are 32 T cell receptor beta chains sequenced from a single sample in a study of T cells of healthy individuals. TCRdb called the 5' RACE reads again in MiXCR, with one record for every CDR3 protein. This table has some 41,000 distinct CDR3 sequences, about 4.5% appearing once. The receptors derive from a human donor in good health.

In this sample, this clonotype turned up many times. The J gene is TRBJ2-2, the V gene TRBV5-1; 8 positions agree with TRBD2. The CDR3 has 16 amino acids. After removal of 1 base from V and 2 bases from J, the junction contained 4 bases not matched to a gene. CDR1 is SGHRS and CDR2 is YFSETQ in the germline V gene. The CDR3 region has the DNA TGCGCCAGCAGCTTGCCGTTAGCGGGAAACACCGGGGAGCTGTTTTTT. It specifies CASSLPLAGNTGELFF.

This chain joins TRBV3-1 and TRBJ2-1; a weak D match, TRBD1 (5 bases). Germline assignment: CDR1 LGHDT and CDR2 YNNKEL (reference sequence). CDR3 size: 14 residues. V lost 1 base to trimming and J lost 6 bases, with 10 bases between them. The CDR3 DNA is TGTGCCAGCAGCCAAGTTTCAGGGATCAATGAGCAGTTCTTC. Protein: CASSQVSGINEQFF.

This clonotype was seen ten or more times. J is TRBJ1-5 and V is TRBV30, with a weak D call TRBD1 (5 bases). V dropped 5 bases and J dropped 2 bases, with 16 bases sitting between them. In germline, CDR1 is GTSNPN, CDR2 SVGIG (reference sequence). The CDR3 runs to 15 residues. CDR3 sequence (DNA): TGTGCCTGGGGGGGGTCAGGAGGGGGCAATCAGCCCCAGCATTTT. Protein sequence: CAWGGSGGGNQPQHF.

This clonotype came up many times. The chain links TRBV24-1 to TRBJ2-2; a possible D gene is TRBD1 (6 bases). V was pared by 12 bases and J by 4 bases, with 17 bases between. The length of the CDR3 is 14 residues. Germline V gene data show CDR1 as KGHDR and CDR2 as SFDVKD. The CDR3 region has the DNA TGTGCCGGAGCAGGGGCCGAACCCACCGGGGAGCTGTTTTTT. Protein: CAGAGAEPTGELFF.

By proportion, this clonotype is medium-sized. The chain combines TRBV4-3 with TRBJ2-3, with D perhaps matching TRBD1 (5 bases). The V end was cut by 0 bases, the J end by 0 bases, with 10 bases between. CDR3 length: 16 amino acids. Germline values: CDR1 LGHNA, CDR2 YSLEER. The CDR3 nucleotides read TGCGCCAGCAGCCAAGACTTGGACACGAGCACAGATACGCAGTATTTT. Translation: CASSQDLDTSTDTQYF.

This clonotype was observed a handful of times. The chain is built from TRBV11-2 and TRBJ1-2, with TRBD1 matching over 9 bases. The ends lost 5 bases at V and 4 bases at J; junction bases unmatched: 2. Germline assignment: CDR1 SGHAT and CDR2 FQNNGV. This CDR3 region has 13 residues. CDR3 nucleotides: TGTGCCAGCAGCCCGGGACAGGGCTATGGCTACACCTTC. Protein: CASSPGQGYGYTF.

About this clonotype: An end of the junction does not agree with germline; a read error may underlie this. The genes are TRBV12-5 and TRBJ2-5, with D perhaps TRBD1 or TRBD2 (6 bases each). Per germline, CDR1 LGHNT and CDR2 FRNRAP. The CDR3 has 18 residues. CDR3 DNA sequence: TGTGCTAGTTGTTTGGTATTGGGTCGGGGGCGCTTCCAAGAGACCCAGTACTTC. Translation: CASCLVLGRGRFQETQYF.

This clonotype has ten or more counts. V usage is TRBV11-2 and J usage is TRBJ2-1; no definite D call. Per germline, CDR1 SGHAT and CDR2 FQNNGV. The CDR3 loop spans 13 amino acids. The V gene lost 3 bases and the J gene lost 7 bases, with 10 bases spanning the gap. CDR3 bases: TGTGCCAGCAGCTTTTTATGGCGAAATGAGCAGTTCTTC. The encoded protein is CASSFLWRNEQFF.

J is TRBJ2-1 and V is TRBV11-2; TRBD2 is a possible D gene (7 bases). This CDR3 is 15 amino acids long. V lost 3 bases, J lost 6 bases, and 15 bases lay in between. CDR1 and CDR2 (germline): SGHAT, FQNNGV. In nucleotides, the CDR3 is TGTGCCAGCAGCTTCCAGACTGGGGGGGCCAATGAGCAGTTCTTC. It is translated as CASSFQTGGANEQFF.

This clonotype has ten or more counts. V gene TRBV12-3 or TRBV12-4 combines with J gene TRBJ2-7, with a possible D match to TRBD1 (6 bases). V lost 4 bases and J lost 0, with 16 bases in between. The CDR3 consists of 16 residues. Here the CDR3 reads CASSYSLDSLSYEQYF. The CDR3, as DNA: TGTGCCAGCAGTTATAGCCTGGACAGTCTCTCCTACGAGCAGTACTTC.

This clonotype has only a few counts. The rearrangement uses TRBV12-3 or TRBV12-4 and TRBJ1-1; no clear D. This CDR3 comprises 14 residues. V lost 2 bases, J lost 4 bases, and 11 bases lay in between. The CDR3 DNA sequence: TGTGCCAGCAGTTTAAAATCTTTACCCACTGAAGCTTTCTTT. Amino acid sequence: CASSLKSLPTEAFF.

This clonotype was seen more than once but under ten times. V usage is TRBV4-2 and J usage is TRBJ2-1; 11 bases line up with TRBD2. V was pared by 5 bases and J by 6 bases, with 9 bases of the junction left unmatched. Germline CDR1 reads LGHNA; CDR2 reads YNFKEQ. This CDR3 region has 16 residues. The CDR3 coding sequence is TGTGCCAGCAGCTTTACTAGCGGGGGTGGTCTCAATGAGCAGTTCTTC. Its translation: CASSFTSGGGLNEQFF.

In this sample, this clonotype turned up many times. The CDR3 is CASSQEPAGGDNEQFF. CDR3 nucleotide sequence: TGCGCCAGCAGCCAAGAGCCAGCGGGAGGGGACAATGAGCAGTTCTTC. The V call is TRBV4-3, the J call TRBJ2-1, with 10 bases that match TRBD2. Germline V gene lookup returns CDR1 LGHNA and CDR2 YSLEER. V was clipped by 0 bases and J by 5 bases; unmatched bases: 4. The CDR3 loop spans 16 amino acids.

Many counts were recorded for this clonotype. Its ends do not fully match the called genes, so a read error is possible. The CDR3 spells CASSRALSF. As DNA, the CDR3 is TGCGCCAGCAGCCGGGCCCTGTCCTTC. The chain has TRBV4-1 and TRBJ2-7; D unresolved. Germline CDR1 and CDR2: MGHRA and YSYEKL. CDR3 size: 9 residues.

The table lists this clonotype with a few counts. V gene TRBV2 combines with J gene TRBJ1-2; D perhaps matches TRBD1 (5 bases). This CDR3 is built from 16 residues. Trimming took off 6 bases at V and 6 bases at J, with 23 bases between the two ends. Germline loops: CDR1 SNHLY, CDR2 FYNNEI. The CDR3 reads CASSRRDFEDPHGYTF. CDR3 DNA: TGTGCCAGCAGCCGGAGGGACTTTGAGGATCCCCATGGCTACACCTTC.

This clonotype showed up many times. This chain uses TRBV18 with TRBJ1-5, with D unresolved. The CDR3 consists of 13 residues. Germline V gene sequence: CDR1 KGHSH, CDR2 LQKENI. The germline V and J ends were trimmed by 3 bases and 3 bases, with 6 bases remaining between them. This chain's CDR3 is CASSPSDNQPQHF. The CDR3 nucleotides read TGTGCCAGCTCACCGTCGGACAATCAGCCCCAGCATTTT.

This clonotype was recorded at least ten times. J is TRBJ2-1 and V is TRBV4-1, with unresolved D. This CDR3 is built from 16 residues. Germline V gene data show CDR1 as MGHRA and CDR2 as YSYEKL. Between the trimmed V and J ends, which lost 4 bases and 7 bases, there was a span of 20 bases. Here the CDR3 DNA reads TGCGCCAGCAGCCCCGTCACGACAACAAGCTTTAATGAGCAGTTCTTC. Protein sequence: CASSPVTTTSFNEQFF.

In this sample, this clonotype turned up many times. The genes are TRBV7-2 and TRBJ2-5, with D tentatively TRBD2 (6 bases). V was clipped by 5 bases and J by 7 bases, with 20 bases between them. Per the germline V gene, CDR1 is SGHTA and CDR2 is FQGNSA. The CDR3 runs 15 residues. The CDR3 region has the DNA TGTGCCAGCAGCCCGGGACTCCCCCGGATAGGGACCCAGTACTTC. It specifies CASSPGLPRIGTQYF. Looking up the rest from reference TRBV7-2 and TRBJ2-5 gives the full variable domain: GAGVSQSPSNKVTEKGKDVELRCDPISGHTALYWYRQSLGQGLEFLIYFQGNSAPDKSGLPSDRFSAERTGGSVSTLTIQRTQQEDSAVYLCASSPGLPRIGTQYFGPGTRLLVL.

This clonotype came up many times. The chain uses TRBV14 and TRBJ1-1; tentative D call: TRBD1 (6 bases). V lost 4 bases and J lost 3, with 21 bases in between. Per the germline V gene, CDR1 is SGHDN and CDR2 is FVKESK. This CDR3 region has 17 residues. Written as DNA, the CDR3 is TGTGCCAGCAGCCCTACAGGGTGGGGTGCGAAGGACACTGAAGCTTTCTTT. It yields the protein CASSPTGWGAKDTEAFF.

This clonotype was found a few times. The CDR3 is CASSPGGLSTDTQYF. The CDR3 DNA sequence: TGTGCCAGCAGCCCTGGGGGGCTGAGCACAGATACGCAGTATTTT. The J gene is TRBJ2-3, the V gene TRBV6-6; perhaps D is TRBD1 or TRBD2 (6 bases each). CDR3 length: 15 residues. V lost 6 bases to trimming and J lost 0 bases, with 13 bases between them. Germline values: CDR1 MNHNY, CDR2 SVGAGI (reference sequence).

This clonotype has at least ten counts. This CDR3 is CASSLHRGYEQYF. CDR3 bases: TGTGCCAGCAGCTTACACCGCGGATACGAGCAGTACTTC. V and J are TRBV7-3 and TRBJ2-7; D gene ambiguous. Germline V gene sequence: CDR1 SGHTA, CDR2 FQGTGA. The ends were cut back, 2 bases at V and 4 bases at J, with 9 bases in the middle. CDR3 size: 13 residues.

Ten or more counts support this clonotype. The chain has TRBV20-1 and TRBJ1-1; a possible D gene is TRBD1 (5 bases). This CDR3 is built from 13 residues. Germline V gene data show CDR1 as DFQATT and CDR2 as SNEGSKA (reference sequence). V lost 5 bases, J lost 1 base, and 11 bases lay in between. The CDR3 DNA reads as TGCAGTGCTCCCAAGACAGCGAACACTGAAGCTTTCTTT. This codes for CSAPKTANTEAFF.

By share of the sample, this clonotype is medium-sized. This chain uses TRBV4-2 with TRBJ2-5, with D possibly TRBD1 on 6 matching bases. Germline loops: CDR1 LGHNA, CDR2 YNFKEQ. The V gene lost 0 bases and the J gene lost 5 bases, with 13 bases spanning the gap. This CDR3 has 15 amino acids. Here the CDR3 reads CASSQELGASETQYF. CDR3 in DNA: TGTGCCAGCAGCCAAGAACTGGGGGCAAGCGAGACCCAGTACTTC.

This clonotype occurred many times. The CDR3 here is CSAARGAGPSETQYF. The DNA for the CDR3 is TGCAGTGCTGCCCGAGGGGCGGGGCCTTCGGAGACCCAGTACTTC. The chain links TRBV20-1 to TRBJ2-5; tentatively, D is TRBD2 (6 bases). CDR3 length: 15 residues. Trimming removed 5 bases from V and 5 bases from J, with 21 bases in between. The germline gives CDR1 DFQATT, CDR2 SNEGSKA (reference sequence).

This clonotype was recorded at least ten times. V usage is TRBV25-1 and J usage is TRBJ2-5; no firm D call. Germline assignment: CDR1 MGHDK and CDR2 SYGVNS. The CDR3 sequence is 11 residues long. With 7 bases removed from V and 4 bases from J, the gap between germline ends came to 7 bases. CDR3 residues: CASIRGETQYF. The DNA of the CDR3 is TGTGCCAGCATTCGTGGAGAGACCCAGTACTTC.

Only a few counts were recorded for this clonotype. CDR3 in DNA: TGCAGTTTTGGGGCGGGGGCGACCTACAATGAGCAGTTCTTC. Translating gives CSFGAGATYNEQFF. The chain couples TRBV20-1 to TRBJ2-1; D might be TRBD2 (7 bases). V was trimmed by 8 bases and J by 2 bases, leaving 16 bases between them. This CDR3 has 14 amino acids. The V gene's germline CDR1 is DFQATT and CDR2 SNEGSKA (reference sequence).

This clonotype showed up many times. The CDR3 spells CASSEGGTGRNTEAFF. The CDR3 DNA reads TGTGCCAGCAGTGAAGGGGGGACAGGAAGAAACACTGAAGCTTTCTTT. The chain employs TRBV6-1 and TRBJ1-1, with 8 bases identical to TRBD1. The ends lost 1 base at V and 2 bases at J; junction bases unmatched: 6. Germline loops: CDR1 MNHNS, CDR2 SASEGT. This CDR3 is 16 amino acids long.

There are many counts of this clonotype. The chain carries TRBV6-1 and TRBJ2-3; D possibly uses TRBD1 or TRBD2 (5 bases each). Trimming took off 4 bases at V and 0 bases at J, with 11 bases between the two ends. The CDR3 is 15 residues long. Germline values: CDR1 MNHNS, CDR2 SASEGT. The CDR3 reads CASSGGTASTDTQYF. CDR3 nucleotides: TGTGCCAGCAGTGGAGGGACCGCCAGCACAGATACGCAGTATTTT.

This clonotype was seen a handful of times. The V and J genes are TRBV14 and TRBJ2-7; no reliable D call. V dropped 1 base and J dropped 6 bases, with 4 bases sitting between them. The CDR3 consists of 11 residues. Germline V gene data show CDR1 as SGHDN and CDR2 as FVKESK. The CDR3 loop reads CASSQVREQYF. The CDR3 bases are TGTGCCAGCAGCCAAGTACGCGAGCAGTACTTC.

This clonotype was seen repeatedly, ten times or more. As DNA, the CDR3 is TGCAGTGCTACCGAAACTAGCGGGGGGCTTTATAACAATGAGCAGTTCTTC. It yields the protein CSATETSGGLYNNEQFF. This sequence joins TRBV20-1 and TRBJ2-1; 12 bases align to TRBD2. V shed 4 bases and J 5 bases; nucleotides not matched to a gene: 12. There are 17 residues in the CDR3. Germline lookup yields CDR1 DFQATT and CDR2 SNEGSKA (reference sequence).

This clonotype was recorded many times. This chain joins TRBV7-3 and TRBJ1-2, with D maybe TRBD1 (6 bases). The CDR3 is 13 residues long. The V gene lost 4 bases and the J gene lost 5 bases, with 11 bases spanning the gap. Germline CDR1 SGHTA, CDR2 FQGTGA. This chain's CDR3 is CASSYRAGYGYTF. CDR3 bases: TGTGCCAGCAGCTACAGGGCAGGATATGGCTACACCTTC.

This clonotype was detected many times. The J gene is TRBJ1-1, the V gene TRBV7-2; D might be TRBD1 (5 bases). Per germline, CDR1 SGHTA and CDR2 FQGNSA. The CDR3 spans 13 residues. Trimming pared 5 bases from V and 1 base from J, leaving 8 bases between. Here the CDR3 reads CASSLGQNTEAFF. The CDR3, as DNA: TGTGCCAGCAGCCTCGGACAGAACACTGAAGCTTTCTTT.